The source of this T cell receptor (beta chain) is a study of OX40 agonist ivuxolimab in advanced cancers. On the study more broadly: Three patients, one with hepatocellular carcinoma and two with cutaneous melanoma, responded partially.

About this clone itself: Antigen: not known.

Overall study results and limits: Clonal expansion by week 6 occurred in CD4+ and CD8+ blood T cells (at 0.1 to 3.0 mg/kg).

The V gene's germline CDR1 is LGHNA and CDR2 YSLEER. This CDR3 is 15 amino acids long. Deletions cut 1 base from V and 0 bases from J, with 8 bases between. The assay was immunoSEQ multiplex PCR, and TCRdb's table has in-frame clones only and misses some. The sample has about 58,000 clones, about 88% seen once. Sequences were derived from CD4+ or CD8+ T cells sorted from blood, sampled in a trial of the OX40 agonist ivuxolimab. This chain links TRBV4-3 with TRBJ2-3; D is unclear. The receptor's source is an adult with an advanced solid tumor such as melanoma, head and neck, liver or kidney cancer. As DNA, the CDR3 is TGCGCCAGCAGCCAAGTTCGGCAGAGCACAGATACGCAGTATTTT. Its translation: CASSQVRQSTDTQYF.